The 4 T cell receptor beta chains below come from one sample, sequenced in a study of Ad26.COV2.S vaccination and SARS-CoV-2 variants. Repertoires were generated with immunoSEQ multiplex PCR, while TCRdb's copy carries only in-frame clones and drops some. The sample contains around 300,000 clones, 90% of which appear only once. Treatment reported: about 20 received Ad26.COV2.S at low or high dose, single or two shots; 5 received placebo; per-sample allocation not given. Sampling was performed 63 days after the first vaccine or placebo injection. Source: peripheral blood, taken in a trial of Ad26.COV2.S vaccine versus placebo. Receptor source: a person between 18 and 65 years old who received the Ad26.COV2.S COVID-19 vaccine or a placebo.

The rearrangement joins TRBV13 to TRBJ2-1; unclear D gene. CDR1 and CDR2 (germline): PRHDT, FYEKMQ (reference sequence). The CDR3 consists of 11 residues. Trimming took off 6 bases at V and 5 bases at J, with 5 bases between the two ends. The DNA for the CDR3 is TGTGCCAGCAGACAAAACAATGAGCAGTTCTTC. The encoded protein is CASRQNNEQFF.

This chain connects TRBV6-6 to TRBJ2-7; D call uncertain. Germline V gives CDR1 MNHNY, CDR2 SVGAGI (reference sequence). Deletions cut 5 bases from V and 1 base from J, with 12 bases between. This CDR3 has 14 residues. The DNA for the CDR3 is TGTGCCAGCAGTGCACGGGCCCTATCCTACGAGCAGTACTTC. As protein: CASSARALSYEQYF.

This clone appeared a few times. The genes are TRBV28 and TRBJ2-1; TRBD2 matches 8 bases. CDR1 is MDHEN and CDR2 is SYDVKM in the germline V gene. The CDR3 is 16 residues long. J was trimmed by 6 bases and V by 7 bases; bases with no gene match: 14. CDR3 loop: CASTTGGLELSNEQFF. As DNA, the CDR3 is TGTGCCAGCACTACCGGGGGACTAGAGTTAAGCAATGAGCAGTTCTTC.

J is TRBJ2-2 and V is TRBV5-1, with D perhaps TRBD1 or TRBD2 (5 bases each). Germline V lookup: CDR1 SGHRS, CDR2 YFSETQ. Deletions cut 6 bases from V and 7 bases from J, with 16 bases between. The CDR3 length is 14 residues. Here the CDR3 reads CASKLTGPGGELFF. The CDR3 DNA follows: TGCGCCAGCAAGCTGACGGGGCCCGGCGGGGAGCTGTTTTTT.